This TCR beta chain emerged from a study of T-cell memory formation after mild COVID-19 (dated by TCRdb to the early 2020s). Notes on the research overall: TCR sequence clusters from the two donors were found to be largely donor specific. In a couple of donors, T-cell clones that expanded and contracted after mild COVID-19 were tracked by sequencing TCRalpha and TCRbeta repertoires over time. Two young, previously healthy adult volunteers, one female and one male, were included in the cohort.

The junction shows trimming of 7 bases on V and 3 bases on J, plus 19 bases between the germline ends. The CDR3, cysteine through phenylalanine, is 15 amino acids long. The DNA shown is the 45-base CDR3, in frame from base 1. Taken from the germline V gene, the CDR1 and CDR2 loops are SQVTM and ANQGSEA. Overall study results and their limits: Contracting CD4+ clones were located mainly in the CM and EM memory subsets, whereas CD8+ clones were found to be enriched in EMRA. SARS-CoV-2 specificity of the second-wave clones peaking on day 37 was not confirmed. The study included only two mild cases, and larger cohorts that include severe cases with pre-infection samples were judged to be necessary. Some responding clones were detected in pre-infection memory, suggesting pre-existing cross-reactive memory T cells joined the SARS-CoV-2 response. Clones that contracted from day 15 to 85 showed balanced CD4/CD8 phenotypes, whereas a second wave of clones that expanded from day 15 to 37 leaned towards CD4+.

TCRdb lists the instrument as Illumina NovaSeq 6000. TCRalpha and TCRbeta cDNA libraries were constructed by 5'RACE with constant-segment primers, with sample barcodes and unique molecular identifiers being introduced. Trizol reagent was used to extract RNA from every sample. Library amplification was performed in two PCR steps, and a second sample barcode and Illumina TruSeq adapters were introduced in the second step. Libraries were sequenced on an Illumina NovaSeq with 2 x 150 bp paired-end reads. As for how the authors treated the data: Reads were demultiplexed and collapsed into UMI-guided consensus sequences with migec v1.2.7. Using mixcr v2.1.11, UMI consensuses were aligned to TRA and TRB V and J templates and then assembled into clonotypes. A clonotype was counted as expanded or contracted only when both edgeR and NoisET called the clonotype significant, with the noise models trained on biological replicates. For edgeR calls, the thresholds were a false discovery rate-adjusted p below 0.01 and a log2 fold-change of 1. PCA with hierarchical clustering of max-normalized trajectories of the 1000 most abundant clonotypes was used as exploratory dynamics analysis. The CD4 or CD8 phenotype of responding clones was assigned using the separately sequenced CD4+ and CD8+ repertoires. Using fastp at Q25 and MiXCR, TCRdb reprocessed the public reads and kept productive beta chains. Each CDR3 protein gets just one entry, which takes the most common genes and DNA from the rows behind it. These V and J calls are TCRdb output, not the study's own analysis. The table for this sample lists 350,000 to 450,000 distinct CDR3 sequences; roughly 20% of them were counted only once. The leading ten clones occupy 8.4% of the sample.

With regard to this clonotype: The target of this receptor is not known. Per-base quality was not reported, and no clone a single base away is much larger than it.

Ficoll-Paque density gradient centrifugation was the method used to isolate PBMCs. The chain is encoded by TRBV29-1 joined to TRBJ2-1; perhaps TRBD2 is the D gene, with 7 bases matching. Sequencing was carried out using PBMCs or a T cell subset sorted from them (not recorded which). The receptor was derived from an adult woman who had mild COVID-19 (a few samples of this study predate the infection). The sample titles of this study are shuffled in the database, so cell type and time point are left out; the donor was told from shared clones. The nucleotide sequence reads TGCAGCGCAAGGGGGGGCGAAGGTCACTACAATGAGCAGTTCTTC. This encodes CSARGGEGHYNEQFF.